The 12 T cell receptor beta chains below come from one sample, sequenced in a study of blood T cell repertoires in COVID-19. TCRdb keeps only in-frame clones here, not all; method: immunoSEQ multiplex PCR. The sample has under 400,000 clones, roughly 88% seen once. Sample: peripheral blood. Every receptor here comes from a woman aged 25 to 39 with COVID-19, enrolled during active disease.

The sample holds one count of this clone. The chain carries TRBV28 and TRBJ1-1; 7 nucleotides match TRBD1. CDR3 length: 17 residues. Germline-derived CDR1 and CDR2 are MDHEN and SYDVKM. Trimming removed 6 bases from V and 0 bases from J; junction bases left unmatched: 13. DNA of the CDR3: TGTGCCAGCAGGGTCACGACAGGGATTATCATGAACACTGAAGCTTTCTTT. Translating gives CASRVTTGIIMNTEAFF.

V is TRBV3-1 (or the pseudogene TRBV3-2) and J is TRBJ2-7; D is ambiguous. This CDR3 region has 12 residues. Per germline, CDR1 LGHDT and CDR2 YNNKEL (reference sequence). Trimming cost V 1 base and J 5 bases, with 6 bases left between them. The DNA for the CDR3 is TGTGCCAGCAGCCAAGCAACACACGAGCAGTACTTC. This codes for CASSQATHEQYF.

The V call is TRBV7-9, the J call TRBJ1-5; 9 nucleotides align to TRBD1. The V gene's germline CDR1 is SEHNR and CDR2 FQNEAQ (reference sequence). Losses at the gene ends were 5 bases for V and 4 bases for J; bases not matched to a gene: 6. The CDR3 runs 15 residues. DNA of the CDR3: TGTGCCAGCAGCCCCACAGGACAGGGGAATCAGCCCCAGCATTTT. Protein: CASSPTGQGNQPQHF.

The chain links TRBV10-3 to TRBJ2-7; D might be TRBD2 (5 bases). The V gene's germline CDR1 is ENHRY and CDR2 SYGVKD. V lost 3 bases and J lost 5, with 14 bases in between. The CDR3 covers 14 residues. CDR3 bases: TGTGCCATCAGTGAATACACACTAGAGGACGAGCAGTACTTC. It yields the protein CAISEYTLEDEQYF.

CDR3 loop: CASSFLRTGGMNTEAFF. The CDR3, as DNA: TGTGCCAGCAGCTTCCTCAGGACAGGGGGGATGAACACTGAAGCTTTCTTT. This chain uses TRBV5-6 with TRBJ1-1; 10 bases are a match to TRBD1. This CDR3 contains 17 residues. CDR1 SGHDT and CDR2 YYEEEE come from the germline V gene. V shed 2 bases and J 0 bases; nucleotides not matched to a gene: 7.

V is TRBV10-3 and J is TRBJ2-1; a weak D match, TRBD2 (6 bases). The CDR3 runs to 13 residues. Trimming shortened V by 0 bases and J by 9 bases, and 9 bases separated the two germline ends. Germline values: CDR1 ENHRY, CDR2 SYGVKD. The DNA for the CDR3 is TGTGCCATCAGTGAGTCACTGGGAGGTGAGCAGTTCTTC. This sequence encodes CAISESLGGEQFF.

This chain connects TRBV7-2 to TRBJ1-2; 8 bases are a match to TRBD1. Trimming at V came to 5 bases and at J to 7 bases, leaving 9 bases not matched to a gene. Germline CDR1 reads SGHTA; CDR2 reads FQGNSA. The CDR3 has 14 residues. The chain's CDR3 is CASSRGQGDRGYTF. The CDR3, as DNA: TGTGCCAGCAGCAGAGGACAGGGCGATCGTGGCTACACCTTC.

The rearrangement links TRBV19 to TRBJ2-7; 8 bases match TRBD2. The CDR3 has 13 amino acids. Trimming took 3 bases from V and 7 from J; bases not matched to a gene: 5. The germline CDR1 and CDR2 sequences are LNHDA and SQIVND (reference sequence). The CDR3: CASSISAGVEQYF. CDR3 in DNA: TGTGCCAGTAGTATTTCAGCGGGAGTAGAGCAGTACTTC.

This sequence joins TRBV6-1 and TRBJ1-1, with a tentative D call TRBD1 (5 bases). Trimming removed 1 base at V and 4 bases at J, with 10 bases between. The CDR3 is made up of 14 amino acids. Looked up from germline, CDR1 is MNHNS and CDR2 is SASEGT. The CDR3 loop reads CASSEGQSPTEAFF. CDR3 nucleotide sequence: TGTGCCAGCAGTGAAGGACAGTCCCCCACTGAAGCTTTCTTT.

The rearrangement joins TRBV9 to TRBJ2-1; perhaps TRBD2 as D (5 bases). V lost 0 bases to trimming and J lost 10 bases, with 11 bases between them. This CDR3 spans 13 amino acids. From germline, CDR1 is SGDLS and CDR2 YYNGEE. The CDR3 nucleotides are TGTGCCAGCAGCGTAGGAGCGGAACTAGAGCAGTTCTTC. Encoded protein: CASSVGAELEQFF.

This clone was counted between two and nine times. The chain has TRBV13 and TRBJ1-6, with TRBD1 as a possible D gene (5 bases). The germline V gene encodes CDR1 PRHDT and CDR2 FYEKMQ (reference sequence). Trimming removed 3 bases at V and 8 bases at J, with 17 bases between. This CDR3 is built from 16 residues. The CDR3 spells CASSFVGPQGDSPLHF. The CDR3 bases are TGTGCCAGCAGCTTTGTCGGACCCCAAGGGGATTCACCCCTCCACTTT.

This chain connects TRBV29-1 to TRBJ2-7, with 8 bases lining up with TRBD2. The V segment lost 7 bases and the J segment 3 bases; nucleotides outside the gene matches: 5. Germline loops: CDR1 SQVTM, CDR2 ANQGSEA. This CDR3 is built from 12 residues. DNA for the CDR3: TGCAGCGCTCGCAGCGGGAGCTACGAGCAGTACTTC. Translation gives CSARSGSYEQYF.